The 12 T cell receptor beta chains below come from one sample, sequenced in a study of CD8+CD57+ T cells in acquired aplastic anemia. The sequenced patients had an expansion of CD8+CD57+ cells seen by flow cytometry. The template used for profiling TCR beta VDJ and CDR3 was genomic DNA. TCRdb analysed the reads with MiXCR anew, one entry per CDR3 protein. The profile covers fewer than 200,000 distinct CDR3 sequences, with 40% to 55% appearing a single time and 1.1% taken by the ten largest. The sample consisted of sorted CD4+, CD8+, or CD8+CD57+ T cells (not recorded which) from PBMCs. These receptors originate from a human donor with aplastic anemia.

DNA of the CDR3: TGTGCCAGCAGCTTGGCCGGGACAGAGTTCTCCGGGGAGCTGTTTTTT. This codes for CASSLAGTEFSGELFF. This rearrangement joins TRBV5-6 to TRBJ2-2, with TRBD1 identical over 7 bases. With 0 bases clipped from V and 6 bases from J, the junction kept 8 bases outside the gene matches. CDR3 size: 16 residues. The germline V gene has CDR1 SGHDT and CDR2 YYEEEE. Full variable domain (rest looked up from reference TRBV5-6 and TRBJ2-2): DAGVTQSPTHLIKTRGQQVTLRCSPKSGHDTVSWYQQALGQGPQFIFQYYEEEERQRGNFPDRFSGHQFPNYSSELNVNALLLGDSALYLCASSLAGTEFSGELFFGEGSRLTVL.

This chain joins TRBV2 and TRBJ2-6; D may correspond to TRBD1 or TRBD2 (6 bases each). With 5 bases removed from V and 0 bases from J, the gap between germline ends came to 11 bases. Germline lookup yields CDR1 SNHLY and CDR2 FYNNEI. The CDR3 spans 16 residues. The DNA for the CDR3 is TGTGCCAGCAGTACCGGGGGCCCCTCTGGGGCCAACGTCCTGACTTTC. Its protein is CASSTGGPSGANVLTF.

The chain has TRBV4-1 and TRBJ2-2; TRBD2 aligns across 7 bases. Trimming cost V 4 bases and J 4 bases; bases outside gene matches: 9. The germline V gene encodes CDR1 MGHRA and CDR2 YSYEKL. The CDR3 runs to 16 residues. The DNA for the CDR3 is TGCGCCAGCAGCCCCACGACTAGCCGATCCACCGGGGAGCTGTTTTTT. It codes for CASSPTTSRSTGELFF.

This clonotype showed up many times. The rearrangement uses TRBV5-4 and TRBJ1-1; 10 bases agree with TRBD1. The CDR3 runs 16 residues. Germline V gene sequence: CDR1 SGHNT, CDR2 YYREEE (reference sequence). Unmatched junction bases numbered 9, after V lost 4 bases and J lost 3 bases. The CDR3 nucleotides are TGTGCCAGCAGCCTCCCGGGACAGGGGACCCACACTGAAGCTTTCTTT. Residues: CASSLPGQGTHTEAFF.

This clonotype was seen ten or more times. Here the CDR3 reads CASSLVVGLGVNQPQHF. CDR3 DNA: TGTGCCAGCAGCTTAGTGGTCGGATTAGGGGTAAATCAGCCCCAGCATTTT. V gene TRBV7-9 combines with J gene TRBJ1-5; D is possibly TRBD1 (5 bases). V shed 1 base and J shed 4 bases, with 17 bases lying between them. Per the germline V gene, CDR1 is SEHNR and CDR2 is FQNEAQ (reference sequence). The length of the CDR3 is 17 residues.

CDR3 sequence: CATTGLEFSEAFF. CDR3 nucleotides: TGTGCCACCACCGGGCTTGAGTTTAGTGAAGCTTTCTTT. The rearrangement links TRBV15 to TRBJ1-1; D not certain. CDR1 and CDR2 from the germline V gene are LNHNV and YYDKDF (reference sequence). The CDR3 loop spans 13 amino acids. The ends were cut back, 7 bases at V and 7 bases at J, with 16 bases in the middle. The variable domain in full, with the rest retrieved from reference TRBV15 and TRBJ1-1, is DAMVIQNPRYQVTQFGKPVTLSCSQTLNHNVMYWYQQKSSQAPKLLFHYYDKDFNNEADTPDNFQSRRPNTSFCFLDIRSPGLGDTAMYLCATTGLEFSEAFFGQGTRLTVV.

This clonotype has just one count. This chain links TRBV19 with TRBJ2-1; D gene unclear. The CDR3 is 14 amino acids. Looked up from germline, CDR1 is LNHDA and CDR2 is SQIVND (reference sequence). V lost 1 base, J lost 5 bases, and 9 bases lay in between. DNA for the CDR3: TGTGCCAGTAGTATAGCGGGCGGAAACAATGAGCAGTTCTTC. Residues: CASSIAGGNNEQFF. Looking up the rest from reference TRBV19 and TRBJ2-1 gives the full variable domain: DGGITQSPKYLFRKEGQNVTLSCEQNLNHDAMYWYRQDPGQGLRLIYYSQIVNDFQKGDIAEGYSVSREKKESFPLTVTSAQKNPTAFYLCASSIAGGNNEQFFGPGTRLTVL.

This clonotype occurred a few times. This chain uses TRBV11-2 with TRBJ2-3; D unresolved. Trimming cost V 0 bases and J 1 base, with 8 bases left between them. Germline values: CDR1 SGHAT, CDR2 FQNNGV. The CDR3 has 15 amino acids. For the CDR3, the DNA is TGTGCCAGCAGCTTAGAGCTAGGCCGCACAGATACGCAGTATTTT. This gives the protein CASSLELGRTDTQYF. Filled out from reference TRBV11-2 and TRBJ2-3, the complete variable domain reads EAGVAQSPRYKIIEKRQSVAFWCNPISGHATLYWYQQILGQGPKLLIQFQNNGVVDDSQLPKDRFSAERLKGVDSTLKIQPAKLEDSAVYLCASSLELGRTDTQYFGPGTRLTVL.

As for this clonotype: Being one base from a much bigger clone, this may be a read error. The chain recombines TRBV11-1 with TRBJ1-2; the D is unclear. Germline V gene data show CDR1 as SGHAT and CDR2 as FQDESV (reference sequence). CDR3 size: 13 residues. Trimming took 3 bases from V and 7 from J, leaving 12 bases between them. The CDR3 protein is CASSFGSGCGYTF. DNA for the CDR3: TGTGCCAGCAGCTTTGGCAGCGGCTGTGGCTACACCTTC.

The genes are TRBV7-8 and TRBJ2-5; 10 bases align to TRBD1. The germline gives CDR1 SGHVS, CDR2 FQNEAQ. The CDR3 spans 15 residues. V gave up 4 bases and J gave up 0 bases; unmatched junction bases: 2. The CDR3 nucleotides read TGTGCCAGCAGCTGGGGGACAGGGGACCAAGAGACCCAGTACTTC. It is translated as CASSWGTGDQETQYF.

CDR3 bases: TGCAGTGCGCCAGGCACTAGCCGGAACATTCAGTACTTC. Residues: CSAPGTSRNIQYF. The chain couples TRBV20-1 to TRBJ2-4; D is possibly TRBD2 (6 bases). The CDR3 is 13 residues long. V lost 6 bases and J lost 7, with 16 bases in between. Germline V CDR1 and CDR2: DFQATT, SNEGSKA (reference sequence).

This clonotype appeared many times. This chain joins TRBV12-3 or TRBV12-4 and TRBJ1-3; D is uncertain. V was trimmed by 6 bases and J by 0 bases, leaving 12 bases between them. The CDR3 runs to 15 residues. CDR3 sequence: CASSPAINSGNTIYF. CDR3 coding DNA: TGTGCCAGCAGCCCTGCAATAAACTCTGGAAACACCATATATTTT.